Listed below are T cell receptor beta chains from one sample, sequenced in a study of OX40 agonist ivuxolimab in advanced cancers. Using immunoSEQ multiplex PCR, the repertoire was profiled, and TCRdb retains in-frame clones only, with some absent. The table records approximately 47,000 clones, around 87% of them present only once. Material: CD4+ or CD8+ T cells sorted from blood, obtained in a trial of the OX40 agonist ivuxolimab. The receptors derive from an adult with an advanced solid tumor such as melanoma, head and neck, liver or kidney cancer. Each CDR3 is given with its conserved first and last residue.

TRBJ2-7 TRBV19 CASSRLGPYEQYF
TRBJ2-5 TRBV5-1 CASSGGSSQETQYF
TRBJ1-1 TRBV27 CATIGQGANEAFF
TRBJ1-1 TRBV10-2 CASSPGQGAGTEAFF
TRBJ1-1 TRBV5-4 CASSLGGQGRTEAFF
TRBJ2-1 TRBV7-8 CASSLELAPHNEQFF
TRBJ2-7 TRBV10-3 CAISGRDSNSYEQYF
TRBJ1-2 TRBV4-1 CASSNSGTGARGYGYTF
TRBJ2-3 TRBV7-2 CASSLGLAGVTDTQYF
TRBJ1-2 TRBV27 CASSSWGEGYGYTF
TRBJ2-1 TRBV19 CASRGVNIHEQFF
TRBJ2-1 TRBV5-1 CASSYLSYNEQFF
TRBJ2-7 TRBV18 CASSRSGGAPYEQYF
TRBJ1-5 TRBV18 CASSVGESNQPQHF
TRBJ1-3 TRBV10-1 CASRDQGGGGNTIYF
TRBJ1-4 TRBV5-1 CASSRSGGEKLFF
TRBJ2-2 TRBV2 CASRNIDPSGELFF
TRBJ1-2 TRBV5-1 CASSLRGETYGYTF
TRBJ1-1 TRBV5-1 CTSSIQTGNTEAFF
TRBJ1-2 TRBV14 CASSHSDRVYYGYTF
TRBJ2-1 TRBV19 CASSIVPGLAGGHNEQFF
TRBJ1-6 TRBV5-4 CASSLGGAENSPLHF
TRBJ1-4 TRBV2 CASTQGWREKLFF
TRBJ1-2 TRBV9 CASSGTSNYGYTF
TRBJ1-1 TRBV18 CASSPYSPGQRLNTEAFF
TRBJ2-5 TRBV21-1 CASSKALWYPSGETQYF
TRBJ1-3 TRBV18 CASSPGQSSGNTIYF
TRBJ2-3 TRBV18 CASSRTEPYTDTQYF
TRBJ2-3 TRBV18 CASSPLPSGGSTDTQYF
TRBJ2-5 TRBV4-1 CASSQVTGETQYF
TRBJ2-2 TRBV11-3 CASSLGQSTGELFF
TRBJ1-1 TRBV5-1 CASSLARADYTEAFF
TRBJ1-2 TRBV10-2 CASSSGQGANYGYTF
TRBJ2-7 TRBV21-1 CASSKVRDRVTYEQYF
TRBJ1-2 TRBV10-3 CAISGMTGARGYTF
TRBJ1-5 TRBV7-9 CASSLDRVQPQHF
TRBJ2-2 TRBV7-3 CASSLSQGGTGELFF
TRBJ2-7 TRBV4-2 CASSQPHRDRVHEQYF
TRBJ2-7 TRBV5-1 CASSQLAGASYEQYF
TRBJ1-1 TRBV6-5 CASSPSWDTLSFF
TRBJ2-7 TRBV7-3 CASSSDDRPIYEQYF